Listed here are 12 T cell receptor beta chains from one sample, sequenced in a study of a mutant IDH1 vaccine in newly diagnosed glioma. Their antigens are not known. Using immunoSEQ multiplex PCR, the repertoire was profiled, and TCRdb retains in-frame clones only, with some absent. The table records about 69,000 clones, around 86% of them present only once. Time point specified: week 35, safety follow-up. In every dose of vaccine, 300 ug of mutant IDH1 20-mer peptide was given alongside topical imiquimod. Sample: PBMCs, taken from a glioma patient whose treatment included an IDH1 peptide vaccine. Receptors were obtained from a young man with glioma.

The table lists this clone with a few counts. The chain recombines TRBV4-3 with TRBJ1-2; D might be TRBD1 (6 bases). The CDR3 covers 13 residues. Between the trimmed V and J ends, which lost 1 base and 4 bases, there was a span of 7 bases. CDR1 and CDR2 (germline): LGHNA, YSLEER. In nucleotides, the CDR3 is TGCGCCAGCAGCCAAGGGGACACCTATGGCTACACCTTC. Translated: CASSQGDTYGYTF.

The chain recombines TRBV4-3 with TRBJ1-1; tentative D call: TRBD1 (5 bases). The CDR3 sequence is 14 residues long. Deletions cut 0 bases from V and 4 bases from J, with 9 bases between. Germline V lookup: CDR1 LGHNA, CDR2 YSLEER. The CDR3 DNA follows: TGCGCCAGCAGCCAAGATTTTGGGGCCACTGAAGCTTTCTTT. Translation gives CASSQDFGATEAFF.

The chain employs TRBV11-3 and TRBJ2-7, with 11 bases fitting TRBD1. The CDR3 is 15 residues long. Germline V gene data show CDR1 as SGHNT and CDR2 as YENEEA. The junction had 2 bases not matched to a gene; V was cut back by 1 base and J by 3 bases. This CDR3 reads CASSLGGTGGYEQYF. CDR3 DNA: TGTGCCAGCAGCTTAGGCGGGACAGGGGGCTACGAGCAGTACTTC. Full variable domain (rest looked up from reference TRBV11-3 and TRBJ2-7): EAGVVQSPRYKIIEKKQPVAFWCNPISGHNTLYWYLQNLGQGPELLIRYENEEAVDDSQLPKDRFSAERLKGVDSTLKIQPAELGDSAVYLCASSLGGTGGYEQYFGPGTRLTVT.

The chain links TRBV5-5 to TRBJ1-1, with 7 bases aligning to TRBD1. In germline, CDR1 is SGHKS, CDR2 YYEKEE (reference sequence). V shed 4 bases and J 0 bases; nucleotides not matched to a gene: 3. CDR3 length equals 14 residues. CDR3 sequence: CASSTGTVNTEAFF. The DNA for the CDR3 is TGTGCCAGCAGCACCGGGACAGTGAACACTGAAGCTTTCTTT.

This chain uses TRBV18 with TRBJ1-1; D ambiguous. Per germline, CDR1 KGHSH and CDR2 LQKENI. V was shortened by 6 bases and J by 1 base, with 9 bases between the two germline ends. The CDR3 covers 13 residues. For the CDR3, the DNA is TGTGCCAGCTCGGAGCGCCAGAACACTGAAGCTTTCTTT. Translating it yields CASSERQNTEAFF. Supplemented by reference TRBV18 and TRBJ1-1, the full variable domain reads NAGVMQNPRHLVRRRGQEARLRCSPMKGHSHVYWYRQLPEEGLKFMVYLQKENIIDESGMPKERFSAEFPKEGPSILRIQQVVRGDSAAYFCASSERQNTEAFFGQGTRLTVV.

The genes are TRBV6-5 and TRBJ2-4; tentatively, D is TRBD1 (5 bases). This CDR3 has 14 residues. The germline gives CDR1 MNHEY, CDR2 SVGAGI. Trimming took 6 bases from V and 4 from J, leaving 13 bases between them. The CDR3 loop is CASSLSPGKNIQYF. The CDR3 nucleotides are TGTGCCAGCAGCCTCAGCCCAGGGAAAAACATTCAGTACTTC.

This clone showed up just a few times. The rearrangement uses TRBV7-9 and TRBJ2-1, with 8 bases identical to TRBD2. CDR1 and CDR2 (germline): SEHNR, FQNEAQ (reference sequence). V shed 0 bases and J 7 bases; nucleotides not matched to a gene: 8. The CDR3 consists of 16 residues. CDR3: CASSLAGREGTNEQFF. CDR3 coding DNA: TGTGCCAGCAGCTTAGCGGGACGGGAGGGTACAAATGAGCAGTTCTTC.

This clone was detected only once. The chain is built from TRBV28 and TRBJ2-6; either TRBD1 or TRBD2 may supply D (5 bases each). This CDR3 has 15 amino acids. Trimming stripped 2 bases from V and 4 bases from J, with 9 bases between. Germline loops: CDR1 MDHEN, CDR2 SYDVKM. In DNA form, the CDR3 reads TGTGCCAGCAGTTTACCGGGGCTGGGGGCCAACGTCCTGACTTTC. It codes for CASSLPGLGANVLTF.

This clone has only a few counts. The gene calls are TRBV19 and TRBJ1-5; 9 nucleotides agree with TRBD1. The CDR3 is made up of 17 amino acids. CDR1 is LNHDA and CDR2 is SQIVND in the germline V gene (reference sequence). V gave up 5 bases and J gave up 7 bases; unmatched junction bases: 15. The CDR3 sequence: CASSYSYADRGQQPQHF. The CDR3 coding sequence is TGTGCCAGTAGTTACTCCTATGCGGACAGGGGACAGCAGCCCCAGCATTTT. Based on the CDR3 plus reference TRBV19 and TRBJ1-5, the full variable domain is DGGITQSPKYLFRKEGQNVTLSCEQNLNHDAMYWYRQDPGQGLRLIYYSQIVNDFQKGDIAEGYSVSREKKESFPLTVTSAQKNPTAFYLCASSYSYADRGQQPQHFGDGTRLSIL.

The chain links TRBV6-1 to TRBJ2-3, with 7 bases fitting TRBD2. The germline gives CDR1 MNHNS, CDR2 SASEGT. J was trimmed by 1 base and V by 2 bases; bases with no gene match: 3. The CDR3 spans 15 residues. CDR3 amino acids: CASSEIAGGTDTQYF. The CDR3 nucleotides read TGTGCCAGCAGTGAAATTGCGGGAGGCACAGATACGCAGTATTTT.

The rearrangement links TRBV18 to TRBJ1-2; 7 bases agree with TRBD1. The CDR3 is made up of 16 amino acids. Germline CDR1 reads KGHSH; CDR2 reads LQKENI. J lost 2 bases, V lost 3 bases, and 9 bases had no gene match. In DNA form, the CDR3 reads TGTGCCAGCTCACCGGTTCGAAGACAGGGCAACTATGGCTACACCTTC. The encoded protein is CASSPVRRQGNYGYTF.

V gene TRBV2 combines with J gene TRBJ2-2; TRBD1 matches at 8 bases. From germline, CDR1 is SNHLY and CDR2 FYNNEI. The CDR3 consists of 14 residues. V lost 10 bases to trimming and J lost 6 bases; unmatched junction nucleotides: 10. This chain's CDR3 is CATQDRVGAGELFF. The CDR3 bases are TGTGCCACCCAGGACAGGGTGGGCGCCGGGGAGCTGTTTTTT.